This T cell receptor beta chain was recovered during a study of post-analysis software for immune sequencing data (dated by TCRdb to about 2015). About the study as a whole: Relapsing-remitting, secondary progressive and progressive-relapsing multiple sclerosis were recorded as disease courses, and subtype annotation was lacking for some patients. The patient repertoires were compared against approximately ten previously published healthy control repertoires obtained from donors aged roughly 6 to 28 years. A subset of samples was prepared in parallel using single-end sample barcoding, then pooled and co-amplified after Illumina adapter ligation.

The library was made by PCR. Sequencing was carried out with an Illumina HiSeq 2500. To reduce PCR and sequencing biases, unique molecular identifiers were incorporated into the TCR beta cDNA libraries. Every 1 to 10 million input T cells yielded roughly 500,000 cDNA molecules, meaning each molecule approximated one T cell. The patient libraries were prepared and sequenced using the same protocol as the earlier healthy control dataset. Samples belonging to the same batch were prepared together, multiplexed and sequenced on a shared HiSeq lane. Per the original workflow: Raw barcoded reads were processed with MIGEC, and single-read molecular identifier groups were discarded before consensus assembly and CDR3 extraction. Clonotype tables were post-analysed with VDJtools, and diversity was normalized by down-sampling all datasets to the smallest sample size. In repertoire overlap clustering, CDR3 amino acid sequences, but not nucleotide sequences, were matched to correct batch-related cross-sample contamination. TCRdb reprocessing: public reads trimmed at Q25 with fastp, clones called with MiXCR, in-frame beta chains kept. Identical CDR3 proteins give one entry, which carries the most common genes and DNA. TCRdb's processing, not the authors' own work, is the source of the V and J calls. This sample lists more than 450,000 distinct CDR3 sequences; around 40% were detected once. The ten top clones hold roughly 1.7% of the sample.

TCR beta repertoires were profiled from peripheral blood of over 10 young patients with multiple sclerosis to demonstrate the VDJtools post-analysis software. The patients with multiple sclerosis were children and adolescents between roughly 6 and 17 years of age. Results and caveats for the whole study, not just this receptor: Significantly lower normalized Chao1 diversity was found in multiple sclerosis patients than in controls, suggesting substantial peripheral T-cell clonal expansion. When samples were clustered directly using the F measure, samples prepared in the same batch co-clustered strongly, which prompted a batch-effect correction. The control group was slightly older than the multiple sclerosis patient group.

With respect to this clonotype: Its binding antigen is unknown. Base-call qualities are not available, and no considerably larger clone is one nucleotide away.

Input material: blood. The sequence was obtained from a girl aged 5-17 years with multiple sclerosis.

The sequenced DNA: TGTGCCAGCAGCTCCCCCGGAGGGTTCGGTGAGCAGTTCTTC. Translation gives CASSSPGGFGEQFF. The rearrangement joined TRBV7-2 to TRBJ2-1; TRBD2 is a weak D gene call, 6 bases matching. For CDR1 and CDR2, the germline V gene lists SGHTA and FQGNSA. The trim is 4 bases for V and 9 bases for J, with a gap of 16 bases between the germline ends. CDR3 length: 14 amino acids, cysteine to phenylalanine. The DNA shown is the 42-base CDR3, in frame from base 1.